This passage covers 18 T cell receptor beta chains from one sample sequenced in a study of T cells in Graves' hyperthyroidism and ophthalmopathy. The CDR3 regions of TCR beta were amplified from RNA transcripts. First-round RT-PCR with HTBI primers amplified the TCR CDR3 region. TCRdb used MiXCR to reprocess the multiplex PCR reads, holding one entry per CDR3 protein. The table has over 350,000 distinct CDR3 sequences, roughly 13% seen once. The sequencing input was blood. The receptors were gathered from a man aged 50 or older with Graves' ophthalmopathy.

This clonotype was observed many times. V and J are TRBV28 and TRBJ1-2; no definite D call. V was pared by 1 base and J by 0 bases, with 3 bases between. The CDR3 spans 13 residues. CDR1 and CDR2 (germline): MDHEN, SYDVKM. CDR3 DNA: TGTGCCAGCAGTTTATACTCTAACTATGGCTACACCTTC. Translating gives CASSLYSNYGYTF.

This clonotype was counted ten times or more. The genes are TRBV5-8 and TRBJ2-5, with TRBD2 as a possible D gene (6 bases). Trimming left V 4 bases short and J 2 bases short, with 15 bases between. CDR3 length: 15 residues. Germline assignment: CDR1 SGHTS and CDR2 YDEGEE. CDR3 sequence (DNA): TGTGCCAGCAGCCGCGGGGCCAGCGGTCAAGAGACCCAGTACTTC. Translated: CASSRGASGQETQYF.

The chain has TRBV3-1 and TRBJ2-1, with D unclear. V was shortened by 5 bases and J by 3 bases, with 20 bases between the two germline ends. Germline values: CDR1 LGHDT, CDR2 YNNKEL (reference sequence). This CDR3 is 17 amino acids long. The CDR3 spells CASSVEGGVASYNEQFF. The CDR3 coding sequence is TGTGCCAGCAGCGTAGAAGGTGGGGTTGCAAGCTACAATGAGCAGTTCTTC.

The rearrangement joins TRBV19 to TRBJ2-7; 7 nucleotides line up with TRBD2. This CDR3 has 16 residues. J was trimmed by 0 bases and V by 6 bases; bases with no gene match: 11. CDR1 and CDR2 (germline): LNHDA, SQIVND (reference sequence). The CDR3 sequence: CASRRGVGEGSYEQYF. DNA of the CDR3: TGTGCCAGTAGGCGTGGGGTCGGGGAGGGCTCCTACGAGCAGTACTTC. The full variable domain, completed using reference TRBV19 and TRBJ2-7, is DGGITQSPKYLFRKEGQNVTLSCEQNLNHDAMYWYRQDPGQGLRLIYYSQIVNDFQKGDIAEGYSVSREKKESFPLTVTSAQKNPTAFYLCASRRGVGEGSYEQYFGPGTRLTVT.

This clonotype appeared many times. The chain couples TRBV28 to TRBJ1-2; the D gene is possibly TRBD1 (6 bases). This CDR3 has 16 amino acids. CDR1 is MDHEN, CDR2 SYDVKM, per germline. The V and J ends lost 6 bases and 8 bases respectively, with 25 bases between them. The DNA for the CDR3 is TGTGCCAGCAGGGGGGGGACAATGGGATATCTTAGCGGCTACACCTTC. Translated: CASRGGTMGYLSGYTF.

This clonotype was found a few times. This chain joins TRBV4-1 and TRBJ2-7; D tentatively fits TRBD1 or TRBD2 (5 bases each). Germline values: CDR1 MGHRA, CDR2 YSYEKL. The length of the CDR3 is 14 residues. Trimming left V 4 bases short and J 7 bases short, with 17 bases between. CDR3 residues: CASSPAGPGLEQYF. The CDR3 DNA sequence: TGCGCCAGCAGCCCTGCAGGGCCGGGGTTAGAGCAGTACTTC.

This clonotype showed up just a few times. The rearrangement joins TRBV13 to TRBJ2-1; 12 bases line up with TRBD1. The junction had 9 bases not matched to a gene; V was cut back by 5 bases and J by 1 base. CDR1 is PRHDT and CDR2 is FYEKMQ in the germline V gene (reference sequence). This CDR3 is 18 amino acids long. CDR3 sequence reads: CASSGPGQGAYSYNEQFF. The CDR3 DNA follows: TGTGCCAGCAGCGGGCCGGGACAGGGGGCGTATTCCTACAATGAGCAGTTCTTC.

This clonotype was observed a few times. The junction departs from germline at one end; a sequencing error may be responsible. V gene TRBV28 combines with J gene TRBJ2-3, with 8 bases that match TRBD2. Germline loops: CDR1 MDHEN, CDR2 SYDVKM. This CDR3 is 14 amino acids long. This chain's CDR3 is CASSSPGGRDTRYF. The CDR3 region has the DNA TGTGCCAGCAGTTCGCCGGGGGGGCGGGATACGCGGTATTTT.

This clonotype occurred many times. The chain employs TRBV5-1 and TRBJ1-1, with 7 bases lining up with TRBD1. In germline, CDR1 is SGHRS, CDR2 YFSETQ. The length of the CDR3 is 16 residues. V trimming: 4 bases; J trimming: 5 bases; junction bases outside the gene matches: 14. CDR3 region: CASSARQGPGGTEAFF. DNA of the CDR3: TGCGCCAGCAGCGCTCGACAGGGACCCGGAGGGACTGAAGCTTTCTTT.

This clonotype turned up a few times. The rearrangement uses TRBV12-3 or TRBV12-4 and TRBJ2-3, with 9 bases aligning to TRBD2. This CDR3 has 15 residues. V trimming: 3 bases; J trimming: 6 bases; junction bases outside the gene matches: 7. CDR3 loop: CASSFNSGSWDTQYF. The CDR3 nucleotides are TGTGCCAGCAGTTTTAATAGCGGGAGCTGGGATACGCAGTATTTT.

In this sample, this clonotype turned up a few times. This sequence joins TRBV29-1 and TRBJ2-7; 10 positions match TRBD2. From germline, CDR1 is SQVTM and CDR2 ANQGSEA. CDR3 size: 14 residues. J lost 1 base, V lost 4 bases, and 4 bases had no gene match. The CDR3: CSVGGTSVSYEQYF. CDR3 coding DNA: TGCAGCGTTGGCGGGACTAGCGTTTCCTACGAGCAGTACTTC.

This clonotype was detected ten times or more. The chain employs TRBV20-1 and TRBJ2-3, with TRBD2 as a possible D gene (5 bases). V lost 6 bases and J 2 bases, leaving 15 bases between the germline ends. The CDR3 sequence is 14 residues long. Per the germline V gene, CDR1 is DFQATT and CDR2 is SNEGSKA (reference sequence). The CDR3 spells CSAYLGGITDTQYF. Here the CDR3 DNA reads TGCAGTGCCTACCTCGGAGGAATCACAGATACGCAGTATTTT.

In its sample, this clonotype was seen many times. V gene TRBV7-3 combines with J gene TRBJ1-5; 7 bases are a match to TRBD1. J was trimmed by 2 bases and V by 2 bases; bases with no gene match: 12. This CDR3 has 18 amino acids. CDR1 and CDR2 from the germline V gene are SGHTA and FQGTGA. CDR3 loop: CASSLREGAIYRNQPQHF. The CDR3 DNA reads as TGTGCCAGCAGCTTACGAGAGGGGGCCATCTATCGCAATCAGCCCCAGCATTTT.

This rearrangement joins TRBV7-9 to TRBJ2-1, with 15 bases lining up with TRBD2. With 2 bases clipped from V and 4 bases from J, the junction kept 9 bases outside the gene matches. CDR3 length: 19 amino acids. CDR1 and CDR2 (germline): SEHNR, FQNEAQ (reference sequence). In DNA, the CDR3 is TGTGCCAGCAGCTTATCCCGGACTAGCGGGAGGGCCAGGTACAATGAGCAGTTCTTC. Protein sequence: CASSLSRTSGRARYNEQFF.

This clonotype was seen only a few times. The rearrangement joins TRBV20-1 to TRBJ1-6, with TRBD1 as a possible D gene (6 bases). The length of the CDR3 is 14 residues. With 5 bases removed from V and 8 bases from J, the gap between germline ends came to 16 bases. Germline CDR1 and CDR2: DFQATT and SNEGSKA (reference sequence). CDR3 sequence (DNA): TGCAGTGCTTCAACCTCACAGGGCCATTCACCCCTCCACTTT. This sequence encodes CSASTSQGHSPLHF.

This clonotype was counted many times. The rearrangement joins TRBV7-6 to TRBJ2-5; 12 bases line up with TRBD1. The germline gives CDR1 SGHVS, CDR2 FNYEAQ. V lost 5 bases to trimming and J lost 3 bases; unmatched junction nucleotides: 4. The CDR3 is 15 amino acids. Here the CDR3 reads CASSRDRGPKETQYF. The DNA of the CDR3 is TGTGCCAGCAGCCGGGACAGGGGGCCCAAAGAGACCCAGTACTTC.

This clonotype was detected ten times or more. The chain has TRBV30 and TRBJ1-6, with 8 nucleotides matching TRBD1. V lost 0 bases, J lost 6 bases, and 1 base stayed unmatched. The CDR3 spans 14 residues. Per germline, CDR1 GTSNPN and CDR2 SVGIG (reference sequence). CDR3 in amino acids: CAWSVTGGNSPLHF. The CDR3 region has the DNA TGTGCCTGGAGTGTAACAGGGGGTAATTCACCCCTCCACTTT.

This chain links TRBV7-8 with TRBJ2-6; D remains unclear. The CDR3 is 15 amino acids. The germline V gene has CDR1 SGHVS and CDR2 FQNEAQ. The ends were cut back, 3 bases at V and 0 bases at J, with 6 bases in the middle. Here the CDR3 reads CASSFLPSGANVLTF. The DNA of the CDR3 is TGTGCCAGCAGCTTTCTCCCCTCTGGGGCCAACGTCCTGACTTTC.